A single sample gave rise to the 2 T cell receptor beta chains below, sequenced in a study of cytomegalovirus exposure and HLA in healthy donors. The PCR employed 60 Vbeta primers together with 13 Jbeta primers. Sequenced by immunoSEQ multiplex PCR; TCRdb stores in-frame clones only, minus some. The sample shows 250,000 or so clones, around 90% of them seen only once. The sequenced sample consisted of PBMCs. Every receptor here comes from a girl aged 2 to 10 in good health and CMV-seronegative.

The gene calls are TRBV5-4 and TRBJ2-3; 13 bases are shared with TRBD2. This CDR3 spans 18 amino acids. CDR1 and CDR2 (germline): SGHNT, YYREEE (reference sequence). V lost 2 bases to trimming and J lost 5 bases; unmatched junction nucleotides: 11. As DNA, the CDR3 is TGTGCCAGCAGCTTACCCGGTGGACTAGCGGGAGCTAAAGATACGCAGTATTTT. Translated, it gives CASSLPGGLAGAKDTQYF.

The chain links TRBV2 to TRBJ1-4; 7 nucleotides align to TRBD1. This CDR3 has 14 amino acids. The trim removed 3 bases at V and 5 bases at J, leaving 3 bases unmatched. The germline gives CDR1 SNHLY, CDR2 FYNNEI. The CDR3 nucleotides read TGTGCCAGCAGTGAGGGACAGAGAAATGAAAAACTGTTTTTT. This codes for CASSEGQRNEKLFF.